A selection of T cell receptor beta chains follows, all from one sample in a study of blood T cell repertoires in COVID-19. Libraries were prepared by immunoSEQ multiplex PCR; TCRdb keeps only in-frame clonotypes and omits some of them. The sample carries approximately 110,000 clones, roughly 80% recorded once. The sample consisted of peripheral blood. Receptors were obtained from a woman aged 80 or older with acute or convalescent COVID-19. Each CDR3 is given without its conserved first and last residue. Fields, in order: V gene, CDR3 length, CDR3 protein.

TRBV30	11	AWNSDRGSEQF
TRBV29-1	12	SVGVGASNQPQH
TRBV3-1/TRBV3-2	11	ASSPTSGWGWY
TRBV11-3	14	ASSLGAGGTYNEQF
TRBV27	18	ASSFFDRAETGSYNSPLH
TRBV5-1	13	ASSWTTGNQETQY
TRBV11-2	13	ASSRRQGSTGELF
TRBV19	13	ASSSDRGFTDTQY
TRBV7-2	14	ASSPQILAGGETQY
TRBV10-2	12	ASRDRGAKNIQY
TRBV5-6	14	ASSRAGTSSTDTQY
TRBV19	14	ASDTTGGRGNQPQH
TRBV24-1	14	ATRDSGAGVVDTQY
TRBV12-5	13	ASGPKAGAYNEQF
TRBV15	15	ATSRDRGVGGSYEQY
TRBV19	9	ATFLTGELF
TRBV19	14	ASSIGGLAGEETQY
TRBV6-5	11	ASSYGSSNEQY
TRBV19	16	ASSKAGQGLGPGQPQH
TRBV10-1	12	ASSSSGKGSEQY
TRBV3-1/TRBV3-2	11	ASSQAGTGTIY
TRBV9	12	ASSPQAANTEAF
TRBV5-1	12	ASSSWESKETQY
TRBV6-6	10	ASSTPTGAQH
TRBV18	11	ASSPALNTEAF
TRBV30	13	AWSGGDDSQITQY
TRBV5-1	11	ASSFSKMEGYT
TRBV7-2	12	ASSLATNRAGPF
TRBV27	14	ASSTPRGTAGDTQY
TRBV11-2	12	ASSLDRSPIWAF
TRBV19	13	ASSPPGGANYGYT
TRBV5-4	11	ASSQGQGNIQY